These T cell receptor beta chains were read from a single sample in a study of OX40 agonist ivuxolimab in advanced cancers. The assay was immunoSEQ multiplex PCR, and TCRdb's table has in-frame clones only and misses some. This table holds 15,000 to 20,000 clones, about 90% found once. The starting material was CD4+ or CD8+ T cells sorted from blood, obtained in a trial of the OX40 agonist ivuxolimab. These receptors were taken from an adult with an advanced solid tumor such as melanoma, head and neck, liver or kidney cancer. The CDR3 runs from the conserved cysteine through the conserved F or W. A D gene is named only where the DNA matches it firmly. Not every row has a clone size; where given, it reads once, few, many or a size class.

>TRBJ2-1|TRBD2|NA|TRBV29-1
CSVGGTSGPNNEQFF
TGCAGCGTGGGGGGTACTAGCGGGCCCAACAATGAGCAGTTCTTC
>TRBJ1-5|NA|NA|TRBV6-5
CASSYSMGTQPQHF
TGTGCCAGCAGTTACTCCATGGGAACTCAGCCCCAGCATTTT
>TRBJ2-2|NA|NA|TRBV29-1
CSVEEGARTGELFF
TGCAGCGTTGAGGAGGGGGCGCGAACCGGGGAGCTGTTTTTT
>TRBJ1-5|NA|NA|TRBV7-9
CASSFGGRGSNQPQHF
TGTGCCAGCAGCTTCGGGGGCAGGGGTAGCAATCAGCCCCAGCATTTT
>TRBJ2-4|NA|NA|TRBV2
CASSLAGGGGNIQYF
TGTGCCAGCAGTTTAGCTGGGGGCGGGGGAAACATTCAGTACTTC
>TRBJ2-1|NA|NA|TRBV19
CASSSKGINEQFF
TGTGCCAGTAGTTCCAAGGGAATCAATGAGCAGTTCTTC
>TRBJ2-1|TRBD1|NA|TRBV27
CASTSADRPGEQFF
TGTGCCAGCACCTCCGCGGACAGGCCGGGGGAGCAGTTCTTC
>TRBJ2-1|NA|once|TRBV27
CASSLGDSYNEQFF
TGTGCCAGCAGTTTGGGGGACTCCTACAATGAGCAGTTCTTC
>TRBJ1-5|NA|NA|TRBV11-1
CASSLNGGVNQPQHF
TGTGCCAGCAGCCTAAACGGTGGTGTCAATCAGCCCCAGCATTTT
>TRBJ2-2|TRBD2|NA|TRBV7-9
CASTGGLAGVRLDTGELFF
TGTGCCAGCACCGGGGGACTAGCGGGAGTTCGGCTCGACACCGGGGAGCTGTTTTTT
>TRBJ2-7|TRBD1|NA|TRBV10-3
CAIQEETGGMHEQYF
TGTGCCATACAGGAGGAGACAGGGGGTATGCACGAGCAGTACTTC
>TRBJ2-3|NA|NA|TRBV9
CASSASGSTDTQYF
TGTGCCAGCAGCGCTTCGGGAAGCACAGATACGCAGTATTTT
>TRBJ1-2|NA|once|TRBV6-6
CASSYGYGYTF
TGTGCCAGCAGTTACGGCTATGGCTACACCTTC
>TRBJ1-3|TRBD1|once|TRBV14
CASRVPGQGSGNTIYF
TGTGCCAGCAGAGTGCCGGGACAGGGTTCTGGAAACACCATATATTTT
>TRBJ1-2|NA|NA|TRBV27
CASSPQGLYGYTF
TGTGCCAGCAGTCCTCAGGGTCTCTATGGCTACACCTTC
>TRBJ1-1|NA|NA|TRBV28
CATGRGTEAFF
TGTGCCACGGGAAGGGGGACTGAAGCTTTCTTT
>TRBJ2-5|TRBD2|medium-sized|TRBV7-3
CASSPGGTSGETQYF
TGTGCCAGCAGCCCCGGTGGGACTAGCGGAGAGACCCAGTACTTC
>TRBJ2-7|TRBD2|NA|TRBV28
CASTLGLAGTYEQYF
TGTGCCAGCACCCTAGGGCTAGCGGGAACCTACGAGCAGTACTTC
>TRBJ2-3|NA|once|TRBV11-2
CASSLDPAGSTDTQYF
TGTGCCAGCAGCTTAGATCCAGCAGGGTCCACAGATACGCAGTATTTT
>TRBJ2-1|TRBD2|NA|TRBV7-8
CASSGRLAGGLNEQFF
TGTGCCAGCAGCGGGCGACTAGCGGGAGGGTTGAATGAGCAGTTCTTC
>TRBJ1-3|NA|NA|TRBV4-3
CASSQEITLSGNTIYF
TGCGCCAGCAGCCAAGAGATCACCCTCTCTGGAAACACCATATATTTT
>TRBJ1-5|NA|once|TRBV4-3
CASSQDGGLNQPQHF
TGCGCCAGCAGCCAAGACGGTGGACTTAATCAGCCCCAGCATTTT
>TRBJ2-1|TRBD2|few|TRBV7-9
CASSSPGLAGVGEQFF
TGTGCCAGCAGCTCCCCGGGACTAGCGGGAGTGGGTGAGCAGTTCTTC